The 2 T cell receptor beta chains listed next were all sequenced from one sample in a study of blood T cell repertoires in COVID-19. The table came from immunoSEQ multiplex PCR; TCRdb's copy has only in-frame clones and leaves some out. The sample lists a few hundred thousand clones, 83% occurring once. The sequenced sample consisted of peripheral blood. All receptors come from a woman aged 25 to 45 with COVID-19, enrolled during active disease.

About this clone: At one boundary the junction diverges from the germline segment, which might be a read error. The chain joins TRBV30 to TRBJ2-7; TRBD1 matches 7 bases. Germline CDR1 is GTSNPN and CDR2 is SVGIG (reference sequence). The CDR3 extends over 11 amino acids. DNA for the CDR3: TGTGCCTGGAGTTATAGGGACAGCTCATTCTTC. The encoded protein is CAWSYRDSSFF.

The chain couples TRBV27 to TRBJ1-3; tentative D call: TRBD1 (6 bases). The CDR3 is 14 residues long. V lost 5 bases, J lost 5 bases, and 13 bases lay in between. Germline values: CDR1 MNHEY, CDR2 SMNVEV (reference sequence). CDR3 sequence: CASSPGGLRNTIYF. The CDR3 DNA follows: TGTGCCAGCAGTCCCGGGGGGCTTAGAAACACCATATATTTT.